The 5 T cell receptor beta chains below come from one sample, sequenced in a study of blood T cell repertoires in COVID-19. TCRdb keeps only in-frame clones here, not all; method: immunoSEQ multiplex PCR. The repertoire includes approximately 200,000 clones, approximately 80% of them detected once, and over 7% sits in the top ten. Sequenced sample: PBMCs or T cells enriched from blood (not recorded which). The receptor set was obtained from a woman between 40 and 55 years old with acute COVID-19.

At least ten counts were recorded for this clone. The chain is built from TRBV5-1 and TRBJ2-3, with D perhaps matching TRBD1 (6 bases). This CDR3 region has 15 residues. Trimming removed 4 bases at V and 6 bases at J, with 18 bases between. The V gene's germline CDR1 is SGHRS and CDR2 YFSETQ. The CDR3 region is CASSPSGVFIDTQYF. The CDR3, as DNA: TGCGCCAGCAGCCCGTCAGGGGTTTTTATCGATACGCAGTATTTT.

This chain connects TRBV10-1 to TRBJ2-2; D may be TRBD1 (6 bases). CDR1 is WNHNN, CDR2 SYGVQD, per germline (reference sequence). Trimming stripped 5 bases from V and 4 bases from J, with 11 bases between. There are 14 residues in the CDR3. CDR3 coding DNA: TGCGCCAGCAGTCCGGGACACCTCACCGGGGAGCTGTTTTTT. Amino acid sequence: CASSPGHLTGELFF.

The chain is built from TRBV2 and TRBJ1-5, with D maybe TRBD1 (5 bases). V gave up 6 bases and J gave up 4 bases, with 16 bases separating them. The CDR3 length is 15 residues. In germline, CDR1 is SNHLY, CDR2 FYNNEI. CDR3 amino acids: CASRAEQGRNQPQHF. CDR3 in DNA: TGTGCCAGCAGGGCGGAGCAGGGTCGGAATCAGCCCCAGCATTTT.

The gene calls are TRBV9 and TRBJ2-7, with a weak D call TRBD2 (6 bases). Deletions cut 3 bases from V and 1 base from J, with 14 bases between. Germline V gives CDR1 SGDLS, CDR2 YYNGEE. The CDR3 sequence is 15 residues long. This chain's CDR3 is CASSALGTRSYEQYF. The CDR3 DNA reads TGTGCCAGCAGCGCTCTTGGGACTCGATCCTACGAGCAGTACTTC.

The rearrangement joins TRBV6-5 to TRBJ1-1; perhaps TRBD1 as D (6 bases). Looked up from germline, CDR1 is MNHEY and CDR2 is SVGAGI. The CDR3 consists of 14 residues. Trimming left V 6 bases short and J 3 bases short, with 14 bases between. The CDR3 reads CASRATGRDTEAFF. For the CDR3, the DNA is TGTGCCAGCAGAGCCACAGGGAGGGACACTGAAGCTTTCTTT.